This T cell receptor beta chain is from a study of T cell repertoires in cytomegalovirus infection. At the level of the study: Recently identified HLA-C-restricted CMV epitopes and well-studied HLA-B-restricted CMV epitopes were used by the study.

Findings of the study overall: The study identified carriers of CMV plus the relevant HLA from cumulative public TCR beta family frequency. Ex vivo, HLA-C-restricted CMV-specific TCR beta clonotypes prevailed over the rest of the response.

Germline values: CDR1 KGHDR, CDR2 SFDVKD. Trimming at V came to 4 bases and at J to 5 bases, leaving 8 bases not matched to a gene. The CDR3 loop spans 15 amino acids. With regard to this clonotype: Antigen: not known.

In TCRdb, the reads were re-called with MiXCR into one record per CDR3 protein. The sample gives roughly 500,000 distinct CDR3 sequences, about 33% of which show up once; about a sixth is in the top ten. The clonotype comes from a human donor in good health (CMV status not recorded). Some clones in this sample may be carry-over from other donors' samples. The J gene is TRBJ1-1, the V gene TRBV24-1; 8 bases fit TRBD1. Sample: cultured PBMCs, taken from culture after CMV antigen stimulation. The chain's CDR3 is CATSDAGGAGTEAFF. The CDR3 DNA sequence: TGTGCCACCAGTGACGCAGGGGGCGCAGGGACTGAAGCTTTCTTT.